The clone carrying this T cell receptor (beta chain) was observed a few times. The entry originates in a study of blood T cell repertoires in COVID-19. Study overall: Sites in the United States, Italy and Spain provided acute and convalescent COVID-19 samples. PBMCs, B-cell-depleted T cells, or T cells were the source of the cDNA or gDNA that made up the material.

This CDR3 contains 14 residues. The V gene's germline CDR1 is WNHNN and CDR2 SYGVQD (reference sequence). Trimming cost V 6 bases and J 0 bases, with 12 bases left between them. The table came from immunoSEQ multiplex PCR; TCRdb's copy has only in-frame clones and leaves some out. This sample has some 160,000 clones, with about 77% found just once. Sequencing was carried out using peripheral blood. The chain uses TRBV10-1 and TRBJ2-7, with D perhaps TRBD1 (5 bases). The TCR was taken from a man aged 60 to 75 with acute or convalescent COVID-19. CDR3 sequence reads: CASSPAGSSYEQYF. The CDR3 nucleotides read TGCGCCAGCAGCCCCGCAGGGTCCTCCTACGAGCAGTACTTC.